One sample yielded the 32 T cell receptor beta chains listed below, sequenced in a study of identical twins (dated by TCRdb to 2016 to 2017). Library construction relied on 5' RACE. Sequencing took place on an Illumina HiSeq 2000. The public sequencing data were trimmed at Q25 with fastp and processed into clonotypes with MiXCR by TCRdb, which kept only in-frame beta chains. Each record represents a unique CDR3 protein, reported with the most common genes and DNA among its rows. Within this sample are 200,000 or so distinct CDR3 sequences, with 7.5% of them counted one time only. The top ten constitute approximately 2% of the sample. A further study also used this sample, focusing on yellow fever vaccine responses in identical twins.

Sequencing input: memory (CD45RO+) T cells sorted from blood. Read against the paper, the sample's cell subset or site label means: CD45RO+ enriched T cells. These receptors originate from a woman younger than 30 in good health.

This clonotype was observed a handful of times. The V and J genes are TRBV27 and TRBJ2-2; tentative D call: TRBD1 (6 bases). The CDR3 totals 16 residues. V lost 4 bases and J lost 1, with 13 bases in between. CDR1 is MNHEY and CDR2 is SMNVEV in the germline V gene (reference sequence). The CDR3 region has the DNA TGTGCCAGCAGTTCCCCGGGACACTTGAACACCGGGGAGCTGTTTTTT. Translating gives CASSSPGHLNTGELFF.

The chain has TRBV30 and TRBJ2-1; no reliable D call. V lost 5 bases and J lost 9, with 11 bases in between. Looked up from germline, CDR1 is GTSNPN and CDR2 is SVGIG (reference sequence). This CDR3 contains 11 residues. CDR3 protein: CAWAPGVEQFF. CDR3 coding DNA: TGTGCCTGGGCTCCGGGCGTTGAGCAGTTCTTC.

The gene calls are TRBV11-2 and TRBJ2-1; D not resolved. Germline V CDR1 and CDR2: SGHAT, FQNNGV. The CDR3 is 14 residues long. V lost 1 base to trimming and J lost 8 bases, with 12 bases between them. The CDR3, as DNA: TGTGCCAGCAGCTTAGCGAGTAGTGAGGATGAGCAGTTCTTC. Amino acids: CASSLASSEDEQFF.

This clonotype was detected many times. The gene calls are TRBV24-1 and TRBJ1-5, with 7 nucleotides matching TRBD1. The germline V gene encodes CDR1 KGHDR and CDR2 SFDVKD. J gave up 1 base and V 7 bases, and 0 bases lay outside the gene matches. This CDR3 contains 13 residues. This CDR3 is CATRGQSNQPQHF. The CDR3 DNA reads TGTGCCACCAGGGGACAGAGCAATCAGCCCCAGCATTTT.

The CDR3 is CASNTGTGISGANVLTF. CDR3 nucleotides: TGTGCCAGCAACACCGGGACAGGGATCTCTGGGGCCAACGTCCTGACTTTC. The genes are TRBV6-1 and TRBJ2-6; 9 bases line up with TRBD1. Trimming took 7 bases from V and 0 from J; bases not matched to a gene: 7. The germline V gene has CDR1 MNHNS and CDR2 SASEGT. The CDR3 runs 17 residues.

In this sample, this clonotype turned up a few times. The chain recombines TRBV2 with TRBJ2-7, with D possibly matching TRBD1 (5 bases). The V and J ends lost 7 bases and 4 bases respectively, with 14 bases between them. This CDR3 spans 13 amino acids. Germline V gene lookup returns CDR1 SNHLY and CDR2 FYNNEI. The CDR3: CASTPLKGYEQYF. CDR3 DNA sequence: TGTGCCAGCACCCCTTTGAAGGGGTACGAGCAGTACTTC.

This rearrangement joins TRBV7-2 to TRBJ2-2, with D hard to call. Germline V gene sequence: CDR1 SGHTA, CDR2 FQGNSA. V was shortened by 5 bases and J by 1 base, with 14 bases between the two germline ends. CDR3 length: 16 residues. The CDR3 nucleotides are TGTGCCAGCAGCGGACGACAAAGCCTGAACACCGGGGAGCTGTTTTTT. It encodes CASSGRQSLNTGELFF.

This clonotype was detected a few times. The gene calls are TRBV18 and TRBJ2-2; 10 nucleotides align to TRBD2. The trim removed 2 bases at V and 7 bases at J, leaving 7 bases unmatched. Germline values: CDR1 KGHSH, CDR2 LQKENI. The CDR3 consists of 16 residues. CDR3 in amino acids: CASSPGLAAKIGELFF. The CDR3, as DNA: TGTGCCAGCTCACCAGGACTAGCGGCCAAGATCGGGGAGCTGTTTTTT.

The J gene is TRBJ2-3, the V gene TRBV11-2, with D perhaps matching TRBD1 or TRBD2 (5 bases each). CDR1 and CDR2 from the germline V gene are SGHAT and FQNNGV. This CDR3 contains 11 residues. Trimming removed 3 bases from V and 8 bases from J, with 6 bases in between. This CDR3 is CASSFGGTQYF. In DNA, the CDR3 is TGTGCCAGCAGCTTTGGGGGTACGCAGTATTTT.

At least ten counts were recorded for this clonotype. The chain carries TRBV2 and TRBJ2-7; the D gene is possibly TRBD1 (6 bases). The CDR3 covers 12 residues. The germline V gene encodes CDR1 SNHLY and CDR2 FYNNEI. Trimming pared 8 bases from V and 3 bases from J, leaving 11 bases between. The CDR3 nucleotides are TGTGCCAGCGAAGGACAGTACTACGAGCAGTACTTC. Residues: CASEGQYYEQYF.

The chain joins TRBV27 to TRBJ2-1; 11 positions match TRBD2. The CDR3 contains 18 residues. Germline values: CDR1 MNHEY, CDR2 SMNVEV (reference sequence). V was pared by 1 base and J by 8 bases, with 13 bases of the junction left unmatched. CDR3: CASSLFTSGSYGYDEQFF. The CDR3 DNA is TGTGCCAGCAGTTTATTTACTAGCGGGAGCTACGGTTATGATGAGCAGTTCTTC.

This clonotype was counted only a few times. The V and J genes are TRBV9 and TRBJ2-3, with unresolved D. Germline CDR1 is SGDLS and CDR2 is YYNGEE. V dropped 1 base and J dropped 0 bases, with 9 bases sitting between them. The length of the CDR3 is 15 residues. CDR3 coding DNA: TGTGCCAGCAGCGTATCCCCGACTAGCACAGATACGCAGTATTTT. Encoded protein: CASSVSPTSTDTQYF.

This clonotype was recorded at least ten times. The chain carries TRBV14 and TRBJ1-1; D uncertain. Looked up from germline, CDR1 is SGHDN and CDR2 is FVKESK. V was clipped by 3 bases and J by 3 bases, with 14 bases between them. The CDR3 covers 15 residues. CDR3 bases: TGTGCCAGCAGCCATTATCTCCCGCGGGACACTGAAGCTTTCTTT. This gives the protein CASSHYLPRDTEAFF.

Many counts were recorded for this clonotype. This chain uses TRBV12-3 or TRBV12-4 with TRBJ2-5; D might be TRBD1 (6 bases). This CDR3 comprises 12 residues. Trimming removed 7 bases from V and 5 bases from J, with 11 bases in between. The chain's CDR3 is CASKQRGETQYF. The CDR3, as DNA: TGTGCCAGCAAACAAAGGGGGGAGACCCAGTACTTC.

This clonotype turned up a few times. The chain is built from TRBV7-3 and TRBJ2-7, with D maybe TRBD2 (6 bases). CDR3 length: 15 amino acids. The V end was cut by 6 bases, the J end by 0 bases, with 15 bases between. Germline lookup yields CDR1 SGHTA and CDR2 FQGTGA. CDR3 sequence reads: CASSQEAGYSYEQYF. The CDR3 nucleotides read TGTGCCAGCAGTCAAGAGGCGGGGTACTCCTACGAGCAGTACTTC.

This clonotype was seen ten or more times. In DNA, the CDR3 is TGTGCCAGCAGTTTTATGAGCTCCTACAATGAGCAGTTCTTC. Translation gives CASSFMSSYNEQFF. This rearrangement joins TRBV27 to TRBJ2-1; D ambiguous. The germline V gene encodes CDR1 MNHEY and CDR2 SMNVEV (reference sequence). V lost 3 bases to trimming and J lost 0 bases, with 6 bases between them. The CDR3 is 14 amino acids.

This clonotype has only a few counts. The chain is built from TRBV5-1 and TRBJ1-4, with 9 bases fitting TRBD1. The CDR3 has 14 amino acids. Germline CDR1 reads SGHRS; CDR2 reads YFSETQ. J was trimmed by 8 bases and V by 2 bases; bases with no gene match: 4. The CDR3 coding sequence is TGCGCCAGCAGCTTCCTTGGACAGGGGGAAAAACTGTTTTTT. Its translation is CASSFLGQGEKLFF.

This clonotype was observed at least ten times. The chain links TRBV29-1 to TRBJ2-2, with TRBD1 identical over 8 bases. Unmatched junction bases numbered 9, after V lost 5 bases and J lost 10 bases. This CDR3 contains 13 residues. CDR1 and CDR2 from the germline V gene are SQVTM and ANQGSEA. In DNA form, the CDR3 reads TGCAGCGTTCCAGGACAGGGCTATGAGGAGCTGTTTTTT. The encoded protein is CSVPGQGYEELFF.

This clonotype was seen many times. This rearrangement joins TRBV3-1 to TRBJ2-2; 9 bases fit TRBD1. CDR1 is LGHDT, CDR2 YNNKEL, per germline (reference sequence). Unmatched junction bases numbered 3, after V lost 1 base and J lost 6 bases. This CDR3 has 15 residues. CDR3: CASSQGRTGAGELFF. Written as DNA, the CDR3 is TGTGCCAGCAGCCAAGGGCGGACAGGGGCCGGGGAGCTGTTTTTT.

This clonotype appeared a few times. V gene TRBV10-2 combines with J gene TRBJ2-5; no clear D gene. The CDR3 extends over 11 amino acids. Germline values: CDR1 WSHSY, CDR2 SAAADI. The ends were cut back, 6 bases at V and 7 bases at J, with 9 bases in the middle. This chain's CDR3 is CASSPVGTQYF. Written as DNA, the CDR3 is TGCGCCAGCAGCCCGGTGGGGACCCAGTACTTC.

As for this clonotype: This may come from a read error, since a much larger clone is one base off. The conserved phenylalanine or tryptophan is not found at the CDR3 terminus, so this likely reflects a read error. The V call is TRBV5-5, the J call TRBJ2-1; TRBD1 aligns across 8 bases. Germline CDR1 and CDR2: SGHKS and YYEKEE (reference sequence). The CDR3 consists of 16 residues. J gave up 8 bases and V 0 bases, and 10 bases lay outside the gene matches. CDR3 residues: CASSLGSSGGIYEQFL. CDR3 sequence (DNA): TGTGCCAGCAGCTTGGGTTCGTCAGGGGGCATCTATGAGCAGTTCCTC.

This clonotype was picked up a small number of times. The chain couples TRBV7-2 to TRBJ2-3; TRBD2 agrees at 7 bases. The germline CDR1 and CDR2 sequences are SGHTA and FQGNSA. The CDR3 extends over 14 amino acids. The junction had 3 bases not matched to a gene; V was cut back by 3 bases and J by 3 bases. Written as DNA, the CDR3 is TGTGCCAGCAGCTTCGGAGCGGGGACAGATACGCAGTATTTT. Residues: CASSFGAGTDTQYF. Drawing the rest from reference TRBV7-2 and TRBJ2-3, the complete variable domain is GAGVSQSPSNKVTEKGKDVELRCDPISGHTALYWYRQSLGQGLEFLIYFQGNSAPDKSGLPSDRFSAERTGGSVSTLTIQRTQQEDSAVYLCASSFGAGTDTQYFGPGTRLTVL.

This chain connects TRBV19 to TRBJ2-2, with unresolved D. This CDR3 region has 14 residues. V gave up 0 bases and J gave up 9 bases, with 11 bases separating them. Germline values: CDR1 LNHDA, CDR2 SQIVND (reference sequence). CDR3 region: CASSIDPTSRELFF. CDR3 coding DNA: TGTGCCAGTAGTATAGACCCGACCAGCAGGGAGCTGTTTTTT.

This clonotype has a count of ten or more. This chain links TRBV12-3 or TRBV12-4 with TRBJ2-3; D call uncertain. V shed 5 bases and J shed 0 bases, with 15 bases lying between them. The CDR3 is 16 residues long. The DNA of the CDR3 is TGTGCCAGCAGTCCCCCAGGCCGGGCCAGCACAGATACGCAGTATTTT. Amino acids: CASSPPGRASTDTQYF.

Many counts were recorded for this clonotype. The rearrangement joins TRBV29-1 to TRBJ2-3; 11 bases map to TRBD2. The CDR3 extends over 15 amino acids. Trimming removed 1 base from V and 0 bases from J; junction bases left unmatched: 0. Germline assignment: CDR1 SQVTM and CDR2 ANQGSEA. CDR3 coding DNA: TGCAGCGTTGAAGGGACTAGCGGGAGCACAGATACGCAGTATTTT. It yields the protein CSVEGTSGSTDTQYF.

This clonotype was counted between two and nine times. V usage is TRBV6-1 and J usage is TRBJ2-1; TRBD2 might be the D (6 bases). Trimming took off 6 bases at V and 4 bases at J, with 19 bases between the two ends. Per the germline V gene, CDR1 is MNHNS and CDR2 is SASEGT. The CDR3 sequence is 16 residues long. CDR3 protein: CASREHAGRLYNEQFF. In DNA form, the CDR3 reads TGTGCCAGCAGAGAGCACGCGGGAAGGTTATACAATGAGCAGTTCTTC.

This clonotype was counted ten times or more. The chain has TRBV5-1 and TRBJ2-1; TRBD2 is a possible D gene (5 bases). Germline CDR1 is SGHRS and CDR2 is YFSETQ. The ends were cut back, 0 bases at V and 2 bases at J, with 12 bases in the middle. The CDR3 totals 16 residues. CDR3 bases: TGCGCCAGCAGCTTGGCTAGCTCTTACCCCTACAATGAGCAGTTCTTC. Amino acid sequence: CASSLASSYPYNEQFF.

This chain uses TRBV20-1 with TRBJ2-1; TRBD2 might be the D (6 bases). CDR1 DFQATT and CDR2 SNEGSKA come from the germline V gene (reference sequence). Trimming stripped 4 bases from V and 8 bases from J, with 12 bases between. The CDR3 consists of 12 residues. CDR3 sequence (DNA): TGCAGTGCTATGACCTGGAGGGATGAGCAGTTCTTC. Translating gives CSAMTWRDEQFF.

The rearrangement links TRBV29-1 to TRBJ2-5; 13 bases align to TRBD2. CDR3 length: 17 amino acids. Trimming took 7 bases from V and 5 from J; bases not matched to a gene: 16. CDR1 is SQVTM and CDR2 is ANQGSEA in the germline V gene. This chain's CDR3 is CSADPGLAGDLRETQYF. CDR3 sequence (DNA): TGCAGCGCCGACCCTGGACTAGCGGGAGATTTAAGGGAGACCCAGTACTTC.

This clonotype showed up many times. V and J are TRBV15 and TRBJ2-5, with a weak D call TRBD1 (6 bases). The V end was cut by 0 bases, the J end by 5 bases, with 10 bases between. Per germline, CDR1 LNHNV and CDR2 YYDKDF (reference sequence). The CDR3 spans 14 residues. The CDR3 sequence is CATSRETGWETQYF. The CDR3 bases are TGTGCCACCAGCAGAGAAACAGGGTGGGAGACCCAGTACTTC.

Many counts were recorded for this clonotype. The V call is TRBV6-2 or TRBV6-3, the J call TRBJ2-2; no firm D call. Trimming removed 2 bases at V and 8 bases at J, with 15 bases between. This CDR3 contains 15 residues. Per germline, CDR1 MNHEY and CDR2 SVGEGT. CDR3 sequence (DNA): TGTGCCAGCAGTTACCTCGCTGCGAGTCGAGGGGAGCTGTTTTTT. Protein sequence: CASSYLAASRGELFF.

This clonotype was picked up many times. The chain links TRBV29-1 to TRBJ2-7; D remains ambiguous. The V gene lost 4 bases and the J gene lost 10 bases, with 17 bases spanning the gap. Germline V lookup: CDR1 SQVTM, CDR2 ANQGSEA. This CDR3 contains 12 residues. Here the CDR3 DNA reads TGCAGCGTTGCGGAAGGGCAGGCAGAACAGTACTTC. Protein sequence: CSVAEGQAEQYF.